Listed here are 5 T cell receptor beta chains from one sample, sequenced in a study of OX40 agonist ivuxolimab in advanced cancers. Produced via immunoSEQ multiplex PCR; TCRdb's table is partial and in-frame only. In the table there are tens of thousands of clones, approximately 88% of which are singletons. The sequenced sample was CD4+ or CD8+ T cells sorted from blood, obtained in a trial of the OX40 agonist ivuxolimab. Receptors were obtained from an adult with an advanced solid tumor such as melanoma, head and neck, liver or kidney cancer.

This chain connects TRBV28 to TRBJ1-5; D unclear. CDR1 MDHEN and CDR2 SYDVKM come from the germline V gene. V was cut by 3 bases and J by 0 bases, with 9 bases left in between. This CDR3 contains 15 residues. The chain's CDR3 is CASSFGDYSNQPQHF. DNA for the CDR3: TGTGCCAGCAGTTTTGGTGACTATAGCAATCAGCCCCAGCATTTT.

The chain recombines TRBV7-9 with TRBJ1-2; no firm D call. V was shortened by 3 bases and J by 5 bases, with 7 bases between the two germline ends. The germline gives CDR1 SEHNR, CDR2 FQNEAQ (reference sequence). This CDR3 comprises 12 residues. The CDR3 DNA reads as TGTGCCAGCAGCTTCGACGGATATGGCTACACCTTC. Translated, it gives CASSFDGYGYTF.

The chain carries TRBV4-1 and TRBJ1-1; D is unresolved. Germline assignment: CDR1 MGHRA and CDR2 YSYEKL. The CDR3 loop spans 13 amino acids. Trimming shortened V by 1 base and J by 5 bases, and 8 bases separated the two germline ends. For the CDR3, the DNA is TGCGCCAGCAGCCAAGTATTATTGACTGAAGCTTTCTTT. Translating it yields CASSQVLLTEAFF.

The chain joins TRBV4-1 to TRBJ2-5, with TRBD2 matching 12 bases. The CDR3 runs to 15 residues. Per germline, CDR1 MGHRA and CDR2 YSYEKL. V lost 4 bases and J lost 5; bases outside the gene matches: 5. CDR3 sequence: CASSLGLAGPETQYF. CDR3 nucleotides: TGCGCCAGCAGCCTCGGACTAGCGGGACCTGAGACCCAGTACTTC.

V usage is TRBV18 and J usage is TRBJ1-2; D is possibly TRBD1 (6 bases). V lost 2 bases and J 6 bases, leaving 13 bases between the germline ends. The germline V gene has CDR1 KGHSH and CDR2 LQKENI. This CDR3 is built from 14 residues. The CDR3 loop is CASSPSGAWDGYTF. DNA of the CDR3: TGTGCCAGCTCACCATCGGGGGCGTGGGATGGCTACACCTTC.